Listed here are 8 T cell receptor beta chains from one sample, sequenced in a study of PD-L1 blockade in urothelial cancer. Clones were sequenced by immunoSEQ multiplex PCR, and TCRdb holds only the in-frame ones, with some missing. The sample consists of some 56,000 clones, approximately 85% of them appearing once. Regarding time point: pretreatment peripheral blood. Material: PBMCs, obtained around atezolizumab (anti-PD-L1) treatment. These receptors originate from a man between 65 and 79 years old with urothelial cancer.

The chain has TRBV6-5 and TRBJ2-7; D is unresolved. The V gene's germline CDR1 is MNHEY and CDR2 SVGAGI. The CDR3 runs 15 residues. V lost 0 bases, J lost 2 bases, and 11 bases lay in between. Written as DNA, the CDR3 is TGTGCCAGCAGTTACTCGGCGACTGCCCCCTACGAGCAGTACTTC. Translation: CASSYSATAPYEQYF.

The V call is TRBV20-1, the J call TRBJ2-5; no firm D call. This CDR3 has 11 residues. Trimming took off 3 bases at V and 5 bases at J, with 7 bases between the two ends. The germline CDR1 and CDR2 sequences are DFQATT and SNEGSKA (reference sequence). The chain's CDR3 is CSARPRETQYF. CDR3 sequence (DNA): TGCAGTGCTAGGCCGCGGGAGACCCAGTACTTC.

V and J are TRBV19 and TRBJ2-1, with D unclear. The V gene's germline CDR1 is LNHDA and CDR2 SQIVND (reference sequence). This CDR3 contains 12 residues. V lost 5 bases and J lost 4, with 6 bases in between. The CDR3 DNA is TGTGCCAGTAGTCAAACATACAATGAGCAGTTCTTC. It codes for CASSQTYNEQFF.

The chain links TRBV7-9 to TRBJ1-1; D is perhaps TRBD1 (5 bases). The germline V gene encodes CDR1 SEHNR and CDR2 FQNEAQ (reference sequence). The ends were cut back, 5 bases at V and 5 bases at J, with 12 bases in the middle. The CDR3 contains 13 residues. The CDR3: CASSLRGGTEAFF. CDR3 coding DNA: TGTGCCAGCAGCCTCCGGGGGGGGACTGAAGCTTTCTTT. Looking up the rest from reference TRBV7-9 and TRBJ1-1 gives the full variable domain: DTGVSQNPRHKITKRGQNVTFRCDPISEHNRLYWYRQTLGQGPEFLTYFQNEAQLEKSRLLSDRFSAERPKGSFSTLEIQRTEQGDSAMYLCASSLRGGTEAFFGQGTRLTVV.

The CDR3 protein is CASSLRRQGPSGANVLTF. As DNA, the CDR3 is TGTGCCAGCAGCTTAAGGCGGCAGGGCCCCTCTGGGGCCAACGTCCTGACTTTC. The chain carries TRBV13 and TRBJ2-6; D may be TRBD1 (5 bases). V was trimmed by 2 bases and J by 0 bases, leaving 14 bases between them. Germline V CDR1 and CDR2: PRHDT, FYEKMQ (reference sequence). CDR3 length: 18 amino acids.

V and J are TRBV5-1 and TRBJ2-3, with 10 bases that match TRBD2. The trim removed 2 bases at V and 6 bases at J, leaving 6 bases unmatched. The CDR3 consists of 15 residues. Germline CDR1 and CDR2: SGHRS and YFSETQ. The CDR3 loop reads CASSFRAGGYDTQYF. CDR3 nucleotide sequence: TGCGCCAGCAGCTTCAGAGCGGGAGGGTACGATACGCAGTATTTT.

The genes are TRBV5-1 and TRBJ1-1, with TRBD1 identical over 9 bases. The V gene end was trimmed by 3 bases and the J gene end by 1 base; junction bases not matched to a gene: 4. This CDR3 contains 15 residues. CDR1 is SGHRS, CDR2 YFSETQ, per germline. The CDR3 DNA reads TGCGCCAGCAGCTGGGGGACAGGGTCGAACACTGAAGCTTTCTTT. Translating it yields CASSWGTGSNTEAFF.

The J gene is TRBJ1-3, the V gene TRBV14; D possibly corresponds to TRBD1 (6 bases). The CDR3 is made up of 15 amino acids. Germline V gives CDR1 SGHDN, CDR2 FVKESK. Between the trimmed V and J ends, which lost 4 bases and 2 bases, there was a span of 12 bases. The CDR3 nucleotides read TGTGCCAGCAGCCGGAAACAGGGACCTGGAAACACCATATATTTT. It specifies CASSRKQGPGNTIYF. Variable domain in full (rest from reference TRBV14 and TRBJ1-3): EAGVTQFPSHSVIEKGQTVTLRCDPISGHDNLYWYRRVMGKEIKFLLHFVKESKQDESGMPNNRFLAERTGGTYSTLKVQPAELEDSGVYFCASSRKQGPGNTIYFGEGSWLTVV.